This T cell receptor beta chain appears in the sequencing data of a study of CD4 T cells in relation to SARS-CoV-2 and coronaviruses. The unexposed donors gave CD4+ T cells in about 2011-2018, prior to COVID-19. Study-level results: SARS-CoV-2-driven expansion was significantly weaker in crossreactive than monoreactive clones. Each donor contributed either pre-pandemic or post-infection samples, not both.

Sequencing used immunoSEQ multiplex PCR; TCRdb keeps in-frame clones, though not all of them. The sample lists tens of thousands of clones; roughly 88% were seen once. The CDR3 sequence is 15 residues long. The V segment lost 3 bases and the J segment 1 base; nucleotides outside the gene matches: 8. CDR1 is DFQATT and CDR2 is SNEGSKA in the germline V gene (reference sequence). About this clone: What it binds is not known.

Specimen: memory CD4+ T cells from PBMCs. The chain carries TRBV20-1 and TRBJ1-1; 7 nucleotides align to TRBD1. This receptor was identified in a human donor in good health. The CDR3 is CSASAPTGRNTEAFF. The CDR3, as DNA: TGCAGTGCTAGTGCGCCGACAGGGAGGAACACTGAAGCTTTCTTT.